These 14 T cell receptor beta chains were all obtained from the same sample, sequenced in a study of response to subunit inactivated influenza vaccine. TCRdb processed the RT-PCR reads anew with MiXCR; each CDR3 protein has one entry. The sample includes approximately 490,000 distinct CDR3 sequences, around 7.9% of them seen just once. The sequencing here drew on PBMCs from blood, taken around 25 months after vaccination. These receptors all come from a man aged 50 to 69 who received an inactivated influenza vaccine.

This chain links TRBV10-3 with TRBJ2-7, with D possibly being TRBD1 (6 bases). With 10 bases removed from V and 4 bases from J, the gap between germline ends came to 23 bases. The germline V gene encodes CDR1 ENHRY and CDR2 SYGVKD. The CDR3 runs to 15 residues. The CDR3 sequence is CATNNRDIIGYEQYF. CDR3 DNA sequence: TGTGCCACCAATAACCGGGACATTATTGGGTACGAGCAGTACTTC.

In its sample, this clonotype was seen a few times. The chain joins TRBV11-2 to TRBJ1-2; D is uncertain. The germline V and J ends were trimmed by 5 bases and 7 bases, with 17 bases remaining between them. CDR3 length: 14 amino acids. The V gene's germline CDR1 is SGHAT and CDR2 FQNNGV. CDR3 sequence: CASSPSPAGSGYTF. The CDR3 DNA is TGTGCCAGCAGCCCCAGTCCGGCGGGTTCTGGCTACACCTTC.

This clonotype appeared many times. The chain has TRBV29-1 and TRBJ2-5, with TRBD1 matching over 7 bases. The ends lost 8 bases at V and 5 bases at J; junction bases unmatched: 11. This CDR3 region has 13 residues. Germline V gene sequence: CDR1 SQVTM, CDR2 ANQGSEA. CDR3 bases: TGCAGCAACTCCGGGACAGATGGGGAGACCCAGTACTTC. Protein: CSNSGTDGETQYF.

The table lists this clonotype with many counts. V and J are TRBV5-6 and TRBJ2-5; D ambiguous. Germline V gene sequence: CDR1 SGHDT, CDR2 YYEEEE. This CDR3 is 15 amino acids long. V lost 0 bases and J lost 0, with 9 bases in between. This CDR3 is CASSLGPTDQETQYF. The CDR3 DNA reads TGTGCCAGCAGCTTGGGGCCAACAGACCAAGAGACCCAGTACTTC.

The chain recombines TRBV20-1 with TRBJ2-6; D is perhaps TRBD2 (6 bases). This CDR3 has 18 residues. In germline, CDR1 is DFQATT, CDR2 SNEGSKA (reference sequence). V shed 0 bases and J shed 0 bases, with 15 bases lying between them. CDR3 protein: CSARDRAGESSGANVLTF. CDR3 bases: TGCAGTGCTAGAGATCGAGCGGGCGAGAGCTCTGGGGCCAACGTCCTGACTTTC.

This clonotype was picked up a small number of times. V is TRBV4-1 and J is TRBJ2-1; 12 nucleotides align to TRBD2. The CDR3 has 18 residues. J lost 5 bases, V lost 1 base, and 9 bases had no gene match. The germline CDR1 and CDR2 sequences are MGHRA and YSYEKL. The CDR3 DNA follows: TGCGCCAGCAGCCAAGGACTAGCGGGGGCCCTCTTTGACAATGAGCAGTTCTTC. The encoded protein is CASSQGLAGALFDNEQFF.

The chain carries TRBV6-5 and TRBJ1-2; 10 bases align to TRBD1. This CDR3 has 16 residues. With V trimmed by 2 bases and J by 5 bases, 8 bases remained unmatched. Germline lookup yields CDR1 MNHEY and CDR2 SVGAGI. Here the CDR3 DNA reads TGTGCCAGCAGTTACCTGAGGACAGGGGGAGGGTATGGCTACACCTTC. Encoded protein: CASSYLRTGGGYGYTF.

This clonotype was picked up a small number of times. The V call is TRBV29-1, the J call TRBJ1-4; TRBD1 is a possible D gene (5 bases). The CDR3 covers 12 residues. The germline V gene has CDR1 SQVTM and CDR2 ANQGSEA. With 7 bases removed from V and 6 bases from J, the gap between germline ends came to 12 bases. This chain's CDR3 is CSGGRGDEKLFF. CDR3 nucleotide sequence: TGCAGCGGTGGTCGAGGGGATGAAAAACTGTTTTTT.

V is TRBV5-1 and J is TRBJ2-5; 14 positions agree with TRBD2. Per the germline V gene, CDR1 is SGHRS and CDR2 is YFSETQ. The CDR3 is made up of 17 amino acids. The junction had 4 bases not matched to a gene; V was cut back by 2 bases and J by 1 base. CDR3 DNA: TGCGCCAGCAGCTTAGGACTAGCGGGGGGCCTCCAAGAGACCCAGTACTTC. Translation: CASSLGLAGGLQETQYF. The variable domain in full, completed from reference TRBV5-1 and TRBJ2-5, reads KAGVTQTPRYLIKTRGQQVTLSCSPISGHRSVSWYQQTPGQGLQFLFEYFSETQRNKGNFPGRFSGRQFSNSRSEMNVSTLELGDSALYLCASSLGLAGGLQETQYFGPGTRLLVL.

This clonotype was observed many times. This chain links TRBV4-3 with TRBJ2-2, with D possibly being TRBD1 or TRBD2 (5 bases each). With 1 base removed from V and 3 bases from J, the gap between germline ends came to 12 bases. Germline CDR1 reads LGHNA; CDR2 reads YSLEER. CDR3 length equals 16 residues. The CDR3 here is CASSQGAGTDTGELFF. CDR3 in DNA: TGCGCCAGCAGCCAAGGAGCAGGGACGGACACCGGGGAGCTGTTTTTT.

This clonotype was recorded at least ten times. This chain joins TRBV20-1 and TRBJ1-2, with D possibly matching TRBD1 (6 bases). Germline CDR1 DFQATT, CDR2 SNEGSKA (reference sequence). The CDR3 spans 14 residues. V shed 3 bases and J shed 4 bases, with 15 bases lying between them. In DNA form, the CDR3 reads TGCAGTGCTAGCCGGACAGCGACACGCTATGGCTACACCTTC. This codes for CSASRTATRYGYTF.

The V call is TRBV9, the J call TRBJ2-5, with 7 bases fitting TRBD1. The junction had 7 bases not matched to a gene; V was cut back by 4 bases and J by 4 bases. In germline, CDR1 is SGDLS, CDR2 YYNGEE. The CDR3 spans 14 residues. This CDR3 reads CASSPRQGVETQYF. The CDR3 nucleotides are TGTGCCAGCAGCCCCCGACAGGGTGTAGAGACCCAGTACTTC.

The CDR3 coding sequence is TGCGCCAGCAGCTTGGAAGCGGGGGGGCTTCGAGAGACCCAGTACTTC. This gives the protein CASSLEAGGLRETQYF. This chain uses TRBV5-1 with TRBJ2-5; 10 nucleotides agree with TRBD2. CDR1 and CDR2 from the germline V gene are SGHRS and YFSETQ. V shed 0 bases, J shed 4 bases, and the junction held 6 bases outside the gene matches. There are 16 residues in the CDR3.

This clonotype has a count of ten or more. The CDR3 reads CASSFSGQGPYEQYF. CDR3 sequence (DNA): TGTGCCAGCAGTTTTTCGGGACAGGGTCCATACGAGCAGTACTTC. The J gene is TRBJ2-7, the V gene TRBV12-3 or TRBV12-4, with TRBD1 matching 9 bases. CDR3 size: 15 residues. Trimming took 3 bases from V and 4 from J; bases not matched to a gene: 7.